Below, 10 T cell receptor beta chains from the same sample are listed, as sequenced in a study of spatial heterogeneity in lung cancer. TCRdb recomputed calls from the 5' RACE reads with MiXCR, one row per CDR3 protein. The sample holds just under 95,000 distinct CDR3 sequences, about 12% seen once. This sample's time point: sample taken at primary tumor resection. The sample was PBMCs, taken at surgery. The receptors derive from a male donor with early-stage non-small cell lung cancer.

The chain carries TRBV6-1 and TRBJ2-2, with 7 bases that match TRBD1. Germline V gives CDR1 MNHNS, CDR2 SASEGT. The CDR3 has 15 amino acids. Trimming removed 8 bases from V and 0 bases from J; junction bases left unmatched: 6. The CDR3 here is CASPLGTANTGELFF. The CDR3 DNA reads as TGTGCCAGCCCTCTCGGGACAGCGAACACCGGGGAGCTGTTTTTT.

This clonotype was seen repeatedly, ten times or more. The V call is TRBV7-6, the J call TRBJ2-3, with 11 bases fitting TRBD2. After removal of 4 bases from V and 2 bases from J, the junction contained 2 bases not matched to a gene. This CDR3 region has 15 residues. Per germline, CDR1 SGHVS and CDR2 FNYEAQ. For the CDR3, the DNA is TGTGCCAGCAGCTCGGGACTAGCGGTCACAGATACGCAGTATTTT. Its translation: CASSSGLAVTDTQYF.

There are a few counts of this clonotype. The chain uses TRBV7-6 and TRBJ2-1, with 7 nucleotides matching TRBD1. V lost 4 bases and J lost 3; bases outside the gene matches: 9. The CDR3 loop spans 16 amino acids. Germline V gene sequence: CDR1 SGHVS, CDR2 FNYEAQ. The CDR3 reads CASSSSGTVVYNEQFF. The CDR3 nucleotides read TGTGCCAGCAGCTCCTCCGGGACAGTGGTCTACAATGAGCAGTTCTTC.

This clonotype was picked up many times. This chain links TRBV3-1 with TRBJ2-2; D uncertain. Looked up from germline, CDR1 is LGHDT and CDR2 is YNNKEL (reference sequence). The CDR3 is 11 residues long. Trimming removed 2 bases at V and 7 bases at J, with 2 bases between. In DNA, the CDR3 is TGTGCCAGCAGCCAACACGGGGAGCTGTTTTTT. As protein: CASSQHGELFF.

The rearrangement joins TRBV7-3 to TRBJ1-2, with D perhaps matching TRBD1 (6 bases). Germline CDR1 SGHTA, CDR2 FQGTGA. CDR3 length equals 15 residues. Trimming took 5 bases from V and 5 from J, leaving 18 bases between them. The CDR3 region has the DNA TGTGCCAGCAGCAGTCAGGCCGGGGGCGAGTATGGCTACACCTTC. This codes for CASSSQAGGEYGYTF.

This clonotype was picked up many times. The chain has TRBV15 and TRBJ2-5; tentatively, D is TRBD2 (5 bases). The CDR3 spans 15 residues. V lost 0 bases and J 5 bases, leaving 13 bases between the germline ends. The V gene's germline CDR1 is LNHNV and CDR2 YYDKDF (reference sequence). The CDR3, as DNA: TGTGCCACCAGCAGAGATCCGGAGGATAGTGAGACCCAGTACTTC. Protein product: CATSRDPEDSETQYF.

The chain combines TRBV25-1 with TRBJ2-6; D is ambiguous. The germline V gene has CDR1 MGHDK and CDR2 SYGVNS. The germline V and J ends were trimmed by 3 bases and 0 bases, with 12 bases remaining between them. The CDR3 sequence is 17 residues long. As DNA, the CDR3 is TGTGCCAGCAGTGATGCAGGTAGAAGCTCTGGGGCCAACGTCCTGACTTTC. Residues: CASSDAGRSSGANVLTF.

This clonotype was recorded many times. V gene TRBV15 combines with J gene TRBJ2-1; D is perhaps TRBD1 (6 bases). CDR1 and CDR2 from the germline V gene are LNHNV and YYDKDF (reference sequence). The CDR3 covers 15 residues. Trimming cost V 6 bases and J 6 bases, with 18 bases left between them. The CDR3 is CATRGAGMMGNEQFF. CDR3 in DNA: TGTGCCACCAGGGGGGCAGGGATGATGGGCAATGAGCAGTTCTTC.

This clonotype has only a few counts. The rearrangement joins TRBV28 to TRBJ2-7; TRBD2 agrees at 7 bases. J was trimmed by 2 bases and V by 5 bases; bases with no gene match: 9. Per germline, CDR1 MDHEN and CDR2 SYDVKM. This CDR3 is built from 15 residues. As DNA, the CDR3 is TGTGCCAGCAGTCCTCCAGCGGGGTCCCCCTACGAGCAGTACTTC. This sequence encodes CASSPPAGSPYEQYF. Supplemented by reference TRBV28 and TRBJ2-7, the full variable domain reads DVKVTQSSRYLVKRTGEKVFLECVQDMDHENMFWYRQDPGLGLRLIYFSYDVKMKEKGDIPEGYSVSREKKERFSLILESASTNQTSMYLCASSPPAGSPYEQYFGPGTRLTVT.

This clonotype was counted between two and nine times. This chain joins TRBV9 and TRBJ2-7; D perhaps matches TRBD1 (6 bases). Germline CDR1 SGDLS, CDR2 YYNGEE. This CDR3 is 15 amino acids long. Trimming removed 0 bases from V and 4 bases from J, with 14 bases in between. CDR3 DNA sequence: TGTGCCAGCAGCGTAGCCGGACAGCCCAGTTACGAGCAGTACTTC. Amino acids: CASSVAGQPSYEQYF.